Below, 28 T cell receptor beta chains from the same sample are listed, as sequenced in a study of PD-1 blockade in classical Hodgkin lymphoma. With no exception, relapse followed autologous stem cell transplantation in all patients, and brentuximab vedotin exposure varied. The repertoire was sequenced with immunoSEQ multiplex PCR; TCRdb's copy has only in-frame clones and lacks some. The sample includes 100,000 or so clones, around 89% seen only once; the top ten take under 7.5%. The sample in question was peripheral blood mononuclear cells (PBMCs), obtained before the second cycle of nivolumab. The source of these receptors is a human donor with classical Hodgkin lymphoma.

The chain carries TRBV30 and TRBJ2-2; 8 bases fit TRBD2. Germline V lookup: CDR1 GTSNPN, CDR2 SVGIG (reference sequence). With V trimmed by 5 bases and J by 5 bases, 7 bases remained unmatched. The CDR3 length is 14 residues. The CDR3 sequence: CAWRGGAGTGELFF. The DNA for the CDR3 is TGTGCCTGGCGGGGGGGGGCCGGGACCGGGGAGCTGTTTTTT.

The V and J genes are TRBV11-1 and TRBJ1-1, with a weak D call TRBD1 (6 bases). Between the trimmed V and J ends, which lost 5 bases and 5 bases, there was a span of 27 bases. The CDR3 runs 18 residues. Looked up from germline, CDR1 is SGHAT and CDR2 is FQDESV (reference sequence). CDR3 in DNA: TGTGCCAGCAGCACACCCATCCGTGGGGGGGGCGATAGGACTGAAGCTTTCTTT. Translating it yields CASSTPIRGGGDRTEAFF.

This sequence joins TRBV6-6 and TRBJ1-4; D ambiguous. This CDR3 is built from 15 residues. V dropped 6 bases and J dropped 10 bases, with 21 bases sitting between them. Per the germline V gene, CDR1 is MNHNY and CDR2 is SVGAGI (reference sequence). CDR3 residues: CASRPTDVARGKLFF. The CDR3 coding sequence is TGTGCCAGCAGGCCAACCGATGTGGCTCGGGGAAAACTGTTTTTT.

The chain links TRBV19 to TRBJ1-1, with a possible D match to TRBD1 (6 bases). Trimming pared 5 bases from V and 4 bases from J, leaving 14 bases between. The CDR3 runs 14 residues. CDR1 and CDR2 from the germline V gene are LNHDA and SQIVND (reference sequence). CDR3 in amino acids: CASSLDRWGTEAFF. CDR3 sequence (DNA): TGTGCCAGTAGTCTCGACAGGTGGGGCACTGAAGCTTTCTTT.

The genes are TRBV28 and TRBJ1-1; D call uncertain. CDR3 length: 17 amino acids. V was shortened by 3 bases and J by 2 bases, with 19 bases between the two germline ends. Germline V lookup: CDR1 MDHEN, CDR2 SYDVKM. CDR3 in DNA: TGTGCCAGCAGTTTGGAAACGTTCCCCCTCCCCAACACTGAAGCTTTCTTT. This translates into CASSLETFPLPNTEAFF.

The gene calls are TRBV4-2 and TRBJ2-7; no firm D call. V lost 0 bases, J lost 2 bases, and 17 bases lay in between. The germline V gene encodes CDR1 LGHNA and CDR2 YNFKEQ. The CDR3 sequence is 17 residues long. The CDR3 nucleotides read TGTGCCAGCAGCCAAGAGGCCCCTCGGACCTACACCTACGAGCAGTACTTC. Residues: CASSQEAPRTYTYEQYF.

CDR3 amino acids: CASSLDRGLQPQHF. The CDR3 nucleotides read TGCGCCAGCAGCTTGGACAGGGGGCTACAGCCCCAGCATTTT. This chain connects TRBV5-1 to TRBJ1-5; 9 bases align to TRBD1. The CDR3 loop spans 14 amino acids. Germline trimming cut 0 bases from V and 7 bases from J; bases unmatched to any gene: 2. Germline CDR1 SGHRS, CDR2 YFSETQ.

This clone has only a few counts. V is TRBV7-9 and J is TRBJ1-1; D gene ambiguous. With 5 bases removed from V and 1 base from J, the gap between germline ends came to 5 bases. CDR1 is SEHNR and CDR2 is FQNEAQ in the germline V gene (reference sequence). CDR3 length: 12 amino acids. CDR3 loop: CASSLENTEAFF. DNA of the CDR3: TGTGCCAGCAGCCTGGAGAACACTGAAGCTTTCTTT.

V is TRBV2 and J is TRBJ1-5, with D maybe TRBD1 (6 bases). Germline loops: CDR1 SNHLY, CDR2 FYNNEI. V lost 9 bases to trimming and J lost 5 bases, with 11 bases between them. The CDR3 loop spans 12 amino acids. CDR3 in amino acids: CASTGGDQPQHF. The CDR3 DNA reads TGTGCCAGTACCGGGGGCGATCAGCCCCAGCATTTT.

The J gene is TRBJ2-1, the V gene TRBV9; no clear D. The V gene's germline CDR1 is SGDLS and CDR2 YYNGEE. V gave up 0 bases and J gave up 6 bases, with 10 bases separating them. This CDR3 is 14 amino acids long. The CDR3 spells CASSVVTSGNEQFF. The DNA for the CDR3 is TGTGCCAGCAGCGTAGTTACTTCCGGCAATGAGCAGTTCTTC.

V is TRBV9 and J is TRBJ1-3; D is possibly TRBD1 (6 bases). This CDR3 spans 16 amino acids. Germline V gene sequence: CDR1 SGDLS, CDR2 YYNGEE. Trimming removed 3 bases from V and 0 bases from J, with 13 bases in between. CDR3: CASSADRSFSGNTIYF. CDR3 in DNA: TGTGCCAGCAGCGCCGACAGGTCTTTCTCTGGAAACACCATATATTTT.

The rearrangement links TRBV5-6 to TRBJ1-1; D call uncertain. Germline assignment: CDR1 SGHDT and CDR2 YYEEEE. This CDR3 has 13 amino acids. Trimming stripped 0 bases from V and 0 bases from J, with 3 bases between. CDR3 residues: CASSLGMNTEAFF. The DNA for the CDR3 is TGTGCCAGCAGCTTGGGAATGAACACTGAAGCTTTCTTT.

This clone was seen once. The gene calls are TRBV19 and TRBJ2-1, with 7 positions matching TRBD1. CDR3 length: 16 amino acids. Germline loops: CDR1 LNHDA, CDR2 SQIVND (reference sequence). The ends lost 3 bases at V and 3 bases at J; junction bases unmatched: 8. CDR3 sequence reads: CASSIRRTGRYNEQFF. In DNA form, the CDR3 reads TGTGCCAGTAGTATCAGGCGGACAGGCCGCTACAATGAGCAGTTCTTC.

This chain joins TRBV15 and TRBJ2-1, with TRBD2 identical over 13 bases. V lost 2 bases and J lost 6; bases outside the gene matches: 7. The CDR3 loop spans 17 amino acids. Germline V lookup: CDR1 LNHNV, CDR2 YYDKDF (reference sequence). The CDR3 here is CATSRTTRTSGGNEQFF. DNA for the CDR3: TGTGCCACCAGCAGAACCACCAGGACTAGCGGGGGCAATGAGCAGTTCTTC.

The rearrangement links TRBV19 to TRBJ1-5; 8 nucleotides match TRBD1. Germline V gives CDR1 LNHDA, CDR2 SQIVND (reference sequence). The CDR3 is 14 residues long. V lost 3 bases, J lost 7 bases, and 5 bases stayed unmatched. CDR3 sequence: CASSIGQGGQPQHF. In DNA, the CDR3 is TGTGCCAGTAGTATCGGACAGGGCGGGCAGCCCCAGCATTTT.

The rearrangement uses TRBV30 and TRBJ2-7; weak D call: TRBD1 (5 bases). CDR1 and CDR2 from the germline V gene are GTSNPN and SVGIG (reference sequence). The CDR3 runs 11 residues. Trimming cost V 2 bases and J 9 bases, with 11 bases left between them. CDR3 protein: CAWSNQGLQYF. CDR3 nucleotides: TGTGCCTGGAGTAACCAGGGATTGCAGTACTTC.

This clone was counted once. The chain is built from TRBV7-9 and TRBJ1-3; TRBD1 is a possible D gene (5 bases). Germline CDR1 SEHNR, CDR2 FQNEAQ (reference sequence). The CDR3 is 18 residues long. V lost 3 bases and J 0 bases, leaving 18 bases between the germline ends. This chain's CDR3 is CASSFGTLIPSSGNTIYF. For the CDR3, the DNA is TGTGCCAGCAGCTTCGGGACTCTGATCCCGTCCTCTGGAAACACCATATATTTT. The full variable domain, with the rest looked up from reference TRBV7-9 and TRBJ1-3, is DTGVSQNPRHKITKRGQNVTFRCDPISEHNRLYWYRQTLGQGPEFLTYFQNEAQLEKSRLLSDRFSAERPKGSFSTLEIQRTEQGDSAMYLCASSFGTLIPSSGNTIYFGEGSWLTVV.

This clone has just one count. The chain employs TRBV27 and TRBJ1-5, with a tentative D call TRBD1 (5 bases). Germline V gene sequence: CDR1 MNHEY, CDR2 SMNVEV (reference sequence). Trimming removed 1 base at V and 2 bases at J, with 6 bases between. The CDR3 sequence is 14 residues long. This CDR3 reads CASSLWGGNQPQHF. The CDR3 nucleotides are TGTGCCAGCAGTTTATGGGGGGGCAATCAGCCCCAGCATTTT.

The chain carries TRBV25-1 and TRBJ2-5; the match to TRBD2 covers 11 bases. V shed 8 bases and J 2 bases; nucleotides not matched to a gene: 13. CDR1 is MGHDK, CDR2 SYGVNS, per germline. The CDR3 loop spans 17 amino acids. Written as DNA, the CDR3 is TGTGCCAGCCCGCAAACCTTAGCGGGGGGGCAGCAAGAGACCCAGTACTTC. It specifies CASPQTLAGGQQETQYF.

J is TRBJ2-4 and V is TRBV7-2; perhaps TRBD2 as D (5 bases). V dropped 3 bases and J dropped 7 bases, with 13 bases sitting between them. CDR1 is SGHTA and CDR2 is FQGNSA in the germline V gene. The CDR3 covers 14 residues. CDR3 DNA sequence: TGTGCCAGCAGCTTGGCGGAGAGGAGGAACATTCAGTACTTC. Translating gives CASSLAERRNIQYF.

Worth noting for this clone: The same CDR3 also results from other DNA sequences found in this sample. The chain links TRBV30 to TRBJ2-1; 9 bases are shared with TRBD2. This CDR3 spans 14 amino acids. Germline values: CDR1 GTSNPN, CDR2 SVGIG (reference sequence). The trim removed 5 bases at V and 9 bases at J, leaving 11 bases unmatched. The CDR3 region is CAWRGAGGPGEQFF. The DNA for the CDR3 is TGTGCCTGGCGGGGGGCGGGGGGGCCGGGTGAGCAGTTCTTC.

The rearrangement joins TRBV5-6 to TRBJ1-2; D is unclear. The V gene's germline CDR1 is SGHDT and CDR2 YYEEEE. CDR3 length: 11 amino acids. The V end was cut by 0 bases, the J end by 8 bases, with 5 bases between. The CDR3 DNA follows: TGTGCCAGCAGCTTGGTTAGAGGCTACACCTTC. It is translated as CASSLVRGYTF.

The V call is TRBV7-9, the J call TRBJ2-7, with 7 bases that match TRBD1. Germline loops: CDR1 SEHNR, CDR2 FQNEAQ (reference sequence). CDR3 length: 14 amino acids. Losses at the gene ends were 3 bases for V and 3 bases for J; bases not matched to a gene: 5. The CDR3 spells CASSFPGQNYEQYF. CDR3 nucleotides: TGTGCCAGCAGCTTTCCGGGACAGAACTACGAGCAGTACTTC.

CDR3 sequence (DNA): TGTGCCAGTATCTTAAAAGGAGGAGTCTCCCAGCCCCAGCATTTT. Its translation: CASILKGGVSQPQHF. The chain couples TRBV19 to TRBJ1-5; no clear D gene. The CDR3 extends over 15 amino acids. Germline CDR1 LNHDA, CDR2 SQIVND (reference sequence). V was shortened by 7 bases and J by 7 bases, with 20 bases between the two germline ends.

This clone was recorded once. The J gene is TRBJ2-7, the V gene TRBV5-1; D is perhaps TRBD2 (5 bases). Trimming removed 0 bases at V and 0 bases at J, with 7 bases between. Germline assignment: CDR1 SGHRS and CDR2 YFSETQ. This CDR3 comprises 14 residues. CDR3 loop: CASSLDGNSYEQYF. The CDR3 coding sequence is TGCGCCAGCAGCTTGGACGGGAACTCCTACGAGCAGTACTTC.

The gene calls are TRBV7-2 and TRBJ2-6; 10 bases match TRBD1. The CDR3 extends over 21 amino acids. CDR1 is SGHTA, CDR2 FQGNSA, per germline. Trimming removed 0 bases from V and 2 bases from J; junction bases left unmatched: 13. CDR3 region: CASSLALAGQGLSPGANVLTF. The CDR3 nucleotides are TGTGCCAGCAGCTTAGCGCTCGCGGGACAGGGGCTCTCCCCTGGGGCCAACGTCCTGACTTTC.

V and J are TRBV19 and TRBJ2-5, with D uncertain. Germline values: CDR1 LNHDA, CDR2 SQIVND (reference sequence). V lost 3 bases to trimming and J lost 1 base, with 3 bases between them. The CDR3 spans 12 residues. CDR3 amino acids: CASSILQETQYF. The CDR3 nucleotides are TGTGCCAGTAGTATCCTCCAAGAGACCCAGTACTTC.

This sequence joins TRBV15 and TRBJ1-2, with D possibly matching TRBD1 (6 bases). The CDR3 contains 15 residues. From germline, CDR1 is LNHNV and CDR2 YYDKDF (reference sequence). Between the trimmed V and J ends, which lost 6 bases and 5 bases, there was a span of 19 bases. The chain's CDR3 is CATRQGMMVGYGYTF. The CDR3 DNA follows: TGTGCCACCAGACAGGGAATGATGGTAGGGTATGGCTACACCTTC.